This T cell receptor beta chain was sequenced for a study of graft-versus-host responses after intestinal transplantation. Study summary: Among the recipients, all got anti-thymocyte globulin induction and then tacrolimus and steroids for about 3 years.

Sequencing used immunoSEQ multiplex PCR; TCRdb keeps in-frame clones, though not all of them. The sample consists of 60,000 to 90,000 clones, about 92% of them appearing once. On this clone itself: As yet, its antigen is unknown.

The specimen was unstimulated CD8+ T cells sorted from spleen or lymph node cells, collected before intestinal transplant. The TCR was taken from a human donor who received an intestinal transplant.

CDR3 amino acids: CASSITGHEQYF. DNA of the CDR3: TGTGCCAGCTCCATAACAGGCCACGAGCAGTACTTC. The genes are TRBV6-5 and TRBJ2-7, with D perhaps matching TRBD1 (5 bases). Looked up from germline, CDR1 is MNHEY and CDR2 is SVGAGI. V lost 8 bases to trimming and J lost 5 bases, with 13 bases between them. CDR3 length equals 12 residues.